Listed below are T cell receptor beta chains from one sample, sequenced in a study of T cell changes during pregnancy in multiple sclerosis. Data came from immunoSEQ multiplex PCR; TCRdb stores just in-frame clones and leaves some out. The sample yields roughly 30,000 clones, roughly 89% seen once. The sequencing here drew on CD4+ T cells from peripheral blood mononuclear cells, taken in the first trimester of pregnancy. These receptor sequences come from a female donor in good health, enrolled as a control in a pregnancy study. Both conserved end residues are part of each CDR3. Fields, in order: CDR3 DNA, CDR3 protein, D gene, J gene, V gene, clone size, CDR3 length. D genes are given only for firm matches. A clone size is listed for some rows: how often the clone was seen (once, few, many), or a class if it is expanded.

cdr3_nt: TGTGCCAGCACCAGGCAGGGGTATGGCTACACCTTC
cdr3_aa: CASTRQGYGYTF
d_call: -
j_call: TRBJ1-2
v_call: TRBV28
clone_size: once
cdr3_length: 12

cdr3_nt: TGTGCCAGCAGCTTACAGACTAGCTGGGGGAATGAGCAGTTCTTC
cdr3_aa: CASSLQTSWGNEQFF
d_call: TRBD2
j_call: TRBJ2-1
v_call: TRBV11-2
clone_size: -
cdr3_length: 15

cdr3_nt: TGTGCCAGCAGCGCCCTGACTAGCGGGGGGGCCTTAAAAGAGACCCAGTACTTC
cdr3_aa: CASSALTSGGALKETQYF
d_call: TRBD2
j_call: TRBJ2-5
v_call: TRBV9
clone_size: -
cdr3_length: 18

cdr3_nt: TGTGCCAGCAGCCTCCAAGCGGCTTTTTACAATGAGCAGTTCTTC
cdr3_aa: CASSLQAAFYNEQFF
d_call: -
j_call: TRBJ2-1
v_call: TRBV9
clone_size: -
cdr3_length: 15

cdr3_nt: TGTGCCACCACAGGGTCGACCCAAGAGACCCAGTACTTC
cdr3_aa: CATTGSTQETQYF
d_call: -
j_call: TRBJ2-5
v_call: TRBV28
clone_size: -
cdr3_length: 13

cdr3_nt: TGCAGCGTTGTTGCAGGGAAGGAGGGGAGAAGAAATGAGCAGTTCTTC
cdr3_aa: CSVVAGKEGRRNEQFF
d_call: -
j_call: TRBJ2-1
v_call: TRBV29-1
clone_size: -
cdr3_length: 16

cdr3_nt: TGTGCCAGCAGCGAAACTAGACTAGCGGCTGGGGATACGCAGTATTTT
cdr3_aa: CASSETRLAAGDTQYF
d_call: TRBD2
j_call: TRBJ2-3
v_call: TRBV9
clone_size: -
cdr3_length: 16

cdr3_nt: TGTGCCAGCAGCTTACCCCGCACTGAAGCTTTCTTT
cdr3_aa: CASSLPRTEAFF
d_call: -
j_call: TRBJ1-1
v_call: TRBV28
clone_size: few
cdr3_length: 12

cdr3_nt: TGCGCCAGCAGCTTGGTTGGACAGGGGACTAATGAAAAACTGTTTTTT
cdr3_aa: CASSLVGQGTNEKLFF
d_call: TRBD1
j_call: TRBJ1-4
v_call: TRBV5-1
clone_size: -
cdr3_length: 16

cdr3_nt: TGCGCCAGCAGCTGGGGACTAGCGGGGGGGGGCAATGAGCAGTTCTTC
cdr3_aa: CASSWGLAGGGNEQFF
d_call: TRBD2
j_call: TRBJ2-1
v_call: TRBV5-1
clone_size: -
cdr3_length: 16

cdr3_nt: TGTGCCAGCAGCGAATGGACAGGGGACACTGAAGCTTTCTTT
cdr3_aa: CASSEWTGDTEAFF
d_call: TRBD1
j_call: TRBJ1-1
v_call: TRBV7-9
clone_size: -
cdr3_length: 14

cdr3_nt: TGCGCCAGCAGCTTGATGCCCGGGCAAGAGACCCAGTACTTC
cdr3_aa: CASSLMPGQETQYF
d_call: -
j_call: TRBJ2-5
v_call: TRBV5-1
clone_size: -
cdr3_length: 14

cdr3_nt: TGTGCCAGCAGCCTTGGGACAGGGAGGGACACCGGGGAGCTGTTTTTT
cdr3_aa: CASSLGTGRDTGELFF
d_call: TRBD1
j_call: TRBJ2-2
v_call: TRBV7-9
clone_size: -
cdr3_length: 16

cdr3_nt: TGTGCCAGTAGTACCAGGTCCCGCCATCAGCCCCAGCATTTT
cdr3_aa: CASSTRSRHQPQHF
d_call: -
j_call: TRBJ1-5
v_call: TRBV19
clone_size: -
cdr3_length: 14

cdr3_nt: TGTGCCAGCAGTGAACCCCGGACAGGGCGAACCCAGCGGACCCAGTACTTC
cdr3_aa: CASSEPRTGRTQRTQYF
d_call: TRBD1
j_call: TRBJ2-5
v_call: TRBV2
clone_size: -
cdr3_length: 17

cdr3_nt: TGTGCCAGCAGCACCCGGACTAGCGGAATGCAGTTCTTC
cdr3_aa: CASSTRTSGMQFF
d_call: TRBD2
j_call: TRBJ2-1
v_call: TRBV7-2
clone_size: -
cdr3_length: 13

cdr3_nt: TGCGCCAGCAGCTTGAGGCCGGGGGGCGTTTACAATGAGCAGTTCTTC
cdr3_aa: CASSLRPGGVYNEQFF
d_call: -
j_call: TRBJ2-1
v_call: TRBV5-1
clone_size: -
cdr3_length: 16

cdr3_nt: TGTGCCAGTAATCAGGGTCTCGGGGGCTACACCTTC
cdr3_aa: CASNQGLGGYTF
d_call: -
j_call: TRBJ1-2
v_call: TRBV19
clone_size: -
cdr3_length: 12

cdr3_nt: TGTGCCAGCAGCGGGACGATTAGGGGGGGACGGCCCCAGCATTTT
cdr3_aa: CASSGTIRGGRPQHF
d_call: -
j_call: TRBJ1-5
v_call: TRBV9
clone_size: -
cdr3_length: 15

cdr3_nt: TGCGCCAGCAGCTTACTTGGAAACACCATATATTTT
cdr3_aa: CASSLLGNTIYF
d_call: -
j_call: TRBJ1-3
v_call: TRBV5-1
clone_size: few
cdr3_length: 12

cdr3_nt: TGTGCCAGCAGCATTACAGGGGGCGCAGGGCTGTTTTTT
cdr3_aa: CASSITGGAGLFF
d_call: TRBD1
j_call: TRBJ1-4
v_call: TRBV7-2
clone_size: -
cdr3_length: 13

cdr3_nt: TGTGCCAGCAGTTACGGACAGGGCGTCGAAAAACTGTTTTTT
cdr3_aa: CASSYGQGVEKLFF
d_call: TRBD1
j_call: TRBJ1-4
v_call: TRBV6-6
clone_size: -
cdr3_length: 14